These 27 T cell receptor beta chains were all obtained from the same sample, sequenced in a study of shared clonotypes between healthy human individuals. The assay was immunoSEQ multiplex PCR, and TCRdb's table has in-frame clones only and misses some. The data show over 2 million clones, approximately 95% seen once. Naive CD8 cells comprised CD45RO-negative, CCR7-positively selected cells, excluding terminally differentiated effector memory CD45RA+ cells. The sample comprised naive CD8+ T cells sorted from blood. The receptor source for this set is a man aged 18 to 29 in good health.

The CDR3 DNA sequence: TGTGCCAGCAGTTACACACAGGGCGTCCAAGAGACCCAGTACTTC. Amino acids: CASSYTQGVQETQYF. J is TRBJ2-5 and V is TRBV6-6; D possibly corresponds to TRBD1 (6 bases). Germline loops: CDR1 MNHNY, CDR2 SVGAGI (reference sequence). V was shortened by 2 bases and J by 1 base, with 11 bases between the two germline ends. The length of the CDR3 is 15 residues.

The rearrangement links TRBV19 to TRBJ1-1, with a possible D match to TRBD1 (6 bases). V was clipped by 9 bases and J by 3 bases, with 14 bases between them. This CDR3 has 13 residues. Germline-derived CDR1 and CDR2 are LNHDA and SQIVND (reference sequence). The CDR3 sequence: CASLDRTDTEAFF. The CDR3 DNA is TGTGCCAGCCTCGACAGGACGGACACTGAAGCTTTCTTT.

The chain joins TRBV5-1 to TRBJ2-7; 9 nucleotides align to TRBD2. The V and J ends lost 0 bases and 4 bases, in that order; junction bases with no gene match: 5. CDR1 is SGHRS and CDR2 is YFSETQ in the germline V gene. The CDR3 runs 15 residues. The CDR3, as DNA: TGCGCCAGCAGCTTGGAGGGACTAGCTCGATACGAGCAGTACTTC. It translates to CASSLEGLARYEQYF. Combining the CDR3 with reference TRBV5-1 and TRBJ2-7 gives the whole variable domain KAGVTQTPRYLIKTRGQQVTLSCSPISGHRSVSWYQQTPGQGLQFLFEYFSETQRNKGNFPGRFSGRQFSNSRSEMNVSTLELGDSALYLCASSLEGLARYEQYFGPGTRLTVT.

The chain carries TRBV6-1 and TRBJ2-2, with D tentatively TRBD1 (5 bases). Looked up from germline, CDR1 is MNHNS and CDR2 is SASEGT. The length of the CDR3 is 15 residues. V was clipped by 2 bases and J by 5 bases, with 12 bases between them. CDR3 DNA sequence: TGTGCCAGCAGTGAATTAGGGGTTGGAACCGGGGAGCTGTTTTTT. Translating it yields CASSELGVGTGELFF.

The rearrangement uses TRBV7-8 and TRBJ2-3; D remains ambiguous. V lost 8 bases and J lost 1, with 10 bases in between. CDR3 size: 13 residues. Germline CDR1 and CDR2: SGHVS and FQNEAQ. The CDR3 sequence is CASCSRGTDTQYF. DNA for the CDR3: TGTGCCAGCTGCTCACGGGGCACAGATACGCAGTATTTT.

The chain uses TRBV7-9 and TRBJ2-7; TRBD1 might be the D (6 bases). With 8 bases removed from V and 7 bases from J, the gap between germline ends came to 15 bases. This CDR3 is 12 amino acids long. Germline CDR1 reads SEHNR; CDR2 reads FQNEAQ (reference sequence). Written as DNA, the CDR3 is TGTGCCAGCGTTAAGGGGGTAGGGGAGCAGTACTTC. It encodes CASVKGVGEQYF.

V usage is TRBV19 and J usage is TRBJ2-1; TRBD2 agrees at 7 bases. Germline CDR1 is LNHDA and CDR2 is SQIVND (reference sequence). The trim removed 6 bases at V and 4 bases at J, leaving 9 bases unmatched. The CDR3 spans 15 residues. The CDR3, as DNA: TGTGCCAGTAGACCCGAGGGCGGGAGTTACAATGAGCAGTTCTTC. It is translated as CASRPEGGSYNEQFF.

The genes are TRBV6-1 and TRBJ2-7, with TRBD2 matching 12 bases. The CDR3 has 15 amino acids. The germline V gene has CDR1 MNHNS and CDR2 SASEGT. J was trimmed by 1 base and V by 4 bases; bases with no gene match: 2. The CDR3 region is CASSGTSGVSYEQYF. CDR3 in DNA: TGTGCCAGCAGTGGGACTAGCGGGGTATCCTACGAGCAGTACTTC.

This chain joins TRBV7-9 and TRBJ2-3, with D possibly TRBD2 on 5 matching bases. This CDR3 has 16 amino acids. Per germline, CDR1 SEHNR and CDR2 FQNEAQ (reference sequence). The germline V and J ends were trimmed by 5 bases and 6 bases, with 21 bases remaining between them. The CDR3 is CASSPTGLNFPDTQYF. The CDR3 DNA reads as TGTGCCAGCAGCCCGACGGGATTAAATTTTCCGGATACGCAGTATTTT.

This chain joins TRBV6-1 and TRBJ2-7; the match to TRBD1 covers 8 bases. Germline CDR1 MNHNS, CDR2 SASEGT. This CDR3 comprises 17 residues. V gave up 1 base and J gave up 4 bases; unmatched junction bases: 12. CDR3 in amino acids: CASSEGGPGTGPYEQYF. The CDR3 coding sequence is TGTGCCAGCAGTGAAGGAGGCCCCGGGACAGGACCATACGAGCAGTACTTC.

The J gene is TRBJ1-2, the V gene TRBV4-1; 7 nucleotides align to TRBD1. J lost 2 bases, V lost 2 bases, and 8 bases had no gene match. The germline V gene has CDR1 MGHRA and CDR2 YSYEKL. The CDR3 loop spans 16 amino acids. The CDR3 loop is CASSQQEEGQNYGYTF. Here the CDR3 DNA reads TGCGCCAGCAGCCAACAAGAGGAGGGACAGAACTATGGCTACACCTTC.

This clone was detected a few times. The same CDR3 can be traced to other DNA sequences in this sample. This chain uses TRBV7-9 with TRBJ2-2; no firm D call. This CDR3 has 12 amino acids. CDR1 and CDR2 (germline): SEHNR, FQNEAQ (reference sequence). V lost 1 base and J 6 bases, leaving 3 bases between the germline ends. The CDR3 spells CASSLGPGELFF. The CDR3 DNA reads as TGTGCCAGCAGCTTAGGCCCCGGGGAGCTGTTTTTT. Variable domain in full (rest from reference TRBV7-9 and TRBJ2-2): DTGVSQNPRHKITKRGQNVTFRCDPISEHNRLYWYRQTLGQGPEFLTYFQNEAQLEKSRLLSDRFSAERPKGSFSTLEIQRTEQGDSAMYLCASSLGPGELFFGEGSRLTVL.

This chain connects TRBV6-6 to TRBJ1-5; D might be TRBD1 (5 bases). The CDR3 has 16 residues. The ends were cut back, 0 bases at V and 0 bases at J, with 9 bases in the middle. Germline loops: CDR1 MNHNY, CDR2 SVGAGI (reference sequence). CDR3 sequence (DNA): TGTGCCAGCAGTTACTCCGGGGACTATAGCAATCAGCCCCAGCATTTT. Translated: CASSYSGDYSNQPQHF.

This sequence joins TRBV7-9 and TRBJ2-2, with D possibly matching TRBD1 (6 bases). Germline V gene sequence: CDR1 SEHNR, CDR2 FQNEAQ (reference sequence). V dropped 4 bases and J dropped 6 bases, with 12 bases sitting between them. The CDR3 consists of 14 residues. In nucleotides, the CDR3 is TGTGCCAGCAGCTCGAGTCACAGGGCCGGGGAGCTGTTTTTT. It specifies CASSSSHRAGELFF.

This clone appeared once. This sample also contains other DNA sequences that code for the same CDR3. V usage is TRBV19 and J usage is TRBJ1-5; D uncertain. V lost 3 bases and J lost 1, with 10 bases in between. This CDR3 contains 15 residues. CDR1 is LNHDA and CDR2 is SQIVND in the germline V gene (reference sequence). The CDR3 region is CASSIVEGSNQPQHF. The DNA for the CDR3 is TGTGCCAGTAGTATTGTAGAAGGGAGCAATCAGCCCCAGCATTTT.

In this sample, this clone turned up once. V usage is TRBV15 and J usage is TRBJ2-3, with TRBD2 matching 11 bases. The ends lost 5 bases at V and 3 bases at J; junction bases unmatched: 1. This CDR3 region has 14 residues. Germline CDR1 reads LNHNV; CDR2 reads YYDKDF (reference sequence). The CDR3 nucleotides are TGTGCCACCAGCGGGACTAGCGGAACAGATACGCAGTATTTT. Its protein product is CATSGTSGTDTQYF. The full variable domain, rest sourced from reference TRBV15 and TRBJ2-3, is DAMVIQNPRYQVTQFGKPVTLSCSQTLNHNVMYWYQQKSSQAPKLLFHYYDKDFNNEADTPDNFQSRRPNTSFCFLDIRSPGLGDTAMYLCATSGTSGTDTQYFGPGTRLTVL.

The chain has TRBV4-1 and TRBJ1-2, with D maybe TRBD1 (5 bases). Germline V gene data show CDR1 as MGHRA and CDR2 as YSYEKL. With 1 base removed from V and 6 bases from J, the gap between germline ends came to 6 bases. There are 12 residues in the CDR3. CDR3 protein: CASSQGGDGYTF. The DNA for the CDR3 is TGCGCCAGCAGCCAAGGAGGGGATGGCTACACCTTC.

The rearrangement uses TRBV7-9 and TRBJ2-7; D gene uncertain. Germline V lookup: CDR1 SEHNR, CDR2 FQNEAQ (reference sequence). Trimming left V 3 bases short and J 2 bases short, with 14 bases between. The CDR3 spans 15 residues. The CDR3 bases are TGTGCCAGCAGCTTGATACCCGAGAAGGCCTACGAGCAGTACTTC. It codes for CASSLIPEKAYEQYF. Together with reference TRBV7-9 and TRBJ2-7, the CDR3 gives the full variable domain: DTGVSQNPRHKITKRGQNVTFRCDPISEHNRLYWYRQTLGQGPEFLTYFQNEAQLEKSRLLSDRFSAERPKGSFSTLEIQRTEQGDSAMYLCASSLIPEKAYEQYFGPGTRLTVT.

V gene TRBV19 combines with J gene TRBJ1-1, with D unclear. The V end lost 4 bases, the J end lost 0 bases, and 12 bases lay between the germline ends. CDR1 is LNHDA and CDR2 is SQIVND in the germline V gene (reference sequence). The CDR3 is 15 amino acids. The CDR3: CASSSPGMVNTEAFF. As DNA, the CDR3 is TGTGCCAGTAGTAGTCCGGGGATGGTGAACACTGAAGCTTTCTTT. The variable domain in full, with the rest retrieved from reference TRBV19 and TRBJ1-1, is DGGITQSPKYLFRKEGQNVTLSCEQNLNHDAMYWYRQDPGQGLRLIYYSQIVNDFQKGDIAEGYSVSREKKESFPLTVTSAQKNPTAFYLCASSSPGMVNTEAFFGQGTRLTVV.

This clone has only one observation. This CDR3 is also generated by other DNA sequences in the sample. V and J are TRBV27 and TRBJ2-7, with D possibly matching TRBD1 (6 bases). Germline loops: CDR1 MNHEY, CDR2 SMNVEV (reference sequence). This CDR3 spans 13 amino acids. V was trimmed by 3 bases and J by 2 bases, leaving 8 bases between them. CDR3 residues: CASSLRDTYEQYF. CDR3 bases: TGTGCCAGCAGTTTGAGGGACACCTACGAGCAGTACTTC.

This chain uses TRBV7-8 with TRBJ1-3, with D unclear. The V and J ends lost 3 bases and 0 bases respectively, with 12 bases between them. CDR3 length: 16 amino acids. Germline V lookup: CDR1 SGHVS, CDR2 FQNEAQ. CDR3 DNA: TGTGCCAGCAGCTTTACTGAGGTTAGCTCTGGAAACACCATATATTTT. It specifies CASSFTEVSSGNTIYF.

This chain uses TRBV27 with TRBJ2-7, with TRBD1 matching over 7 bases. The V gene's germline CDR1 is MNHEY and CDR2 SMNVEV (reference sequence). V was pared by 0 bases and J by 5 bases, with 4 bases of the junction left unmatched. This CDR3 spans 14 amino acids. The CDR3: CASSLSTGFNEQYF. CDR3 DNA sequence: TGTGCCAGCAGTTTATCGACAGGGTTCAACGAGCAGTACTTC.

The chain uses TRBV28 and TRBJ2-3; the match to TRBD1 covers 7 bases. The J segment lost 1 base and the V segment lost 6 bases, leaving 10 bases of the junction unmatched. CDR1 is MDHEN, CDR2 SYDVKM, per germline. The CDR3 has 16 residues. The CDR3 nucleotides read TGTGCCAGCAGCCCGCCCACAGGGGCGGGCACAGATACGCAGTATTTT. Translation: CASSPPTGAGTDTQYF.

The chain couples TRBV6-1 to TRBJ1-6, with TRBD1 matching over 9 bases. CDR1 and CDR2 from the germline V gene are MNHNS and SASEGT. Trimming at V came to 1 base and at J to 0 bases, leaving 7 bases not matched to a gene. This CDR3 has 19 amino acids. CDR3 sequence: CASSEERDRASSYNSPLHF. The CDR3 coding sequence is TGTGCCAGCAGTGAAGAGCGGGACAGGGCCAGCTCCTATAATTCACCCCTCCACTTT.

This chain joins TRBV6-5 and TRBJ2-3, with 7 bases fitting TRBD2. This CDR3 spans 14 amino acids. Germline V gene data show CDR1 as MNHEY and CDR2 as SVGAGI. V was clipped by 2 bases and J by 5 bases; unmatched bases: 4. The CDR3 sequence is CASSYGLAEDTQYF. In DNA form, the CDR3 reads TGTGCCAGCAGTTACGGGCTAGCGGAAGATACGCAGTATTTT.

The rearrangement uses TRBV6-6 and TRBJ1-1; D not certain. The CDR3 length is 16 residues. V was trimmed by 0 bases and J by 0 bases, leaving 11 bases between them. CDR1 MNHNY and CDR2 SVGAGI come from the germline V gene (reference sequence). CDR3 loop: CASSYSALPMNTEAFF. CDR3 coding DNA: TGTGCCAGCAGTTACTCCGCGCTTCCCATGAACACTGAAGCTTTCTTT.

CDR3: CASSFSGRSYNEQFF. CDR3 nucleotide sequence: TGTGCCAGCAGCTTTAGCGGGAGGTCCTACAATGAGCAGTTCTTC. This chain uses TRBV7-9 with TRBJ2-1; 10 nucleotides match TRBD2. The CDR3 is 15 residues long. V lost 3 bases and J lost 1; bases outside the gene matches: 0. The germline gives CDR1 SEHNR, CDR2 FQNEAQ (reference sequence).